The 15 T cell receptor beta chains below come from one sample, sequenced in a study of response to subunit inactivated influenza vaccine. TCRdb ran MiXCR on the RT-PCR reads and lists one entry per CDR3 protein. Of around 650,000 distinct CDR3 sequences in the sample, about a sixth are singletons; the top ten hold under 14%. Specimen: PBMCs from blood, collected 12 days after vaccination. All receptors come from a man over 45 who received an inactivated influenza vaccine.

This clonotype has just a few counts. This chain connects TRBV7-2 to TRBJ2-2; TRBD2 matches at 12 bases. CDR1 and CDR2 (germline): SGHTA, FQGNSA. The CDR3 is made up of 17 amino acids. V lost 4 bases and J lost 4; bases outside the gene matches: 7. DNA for the CDR3: TGTGCCAGCAGCTCCCCACTAGCGGGGGGAGTCACCGGGGAGCTGTTTTTT. It translates to CASSSPLAGGVTGELFF. The variable domain in full, with the rest retrieved from reference TRBV7-2 and TRBJ2-2, is GAGVSQSPSNKVTEKGKDVELRCDPISGHTALYWYRQSLGQGLEFLIYFQGNSAPDKSGLPSDRFSAERTGGSVSTLTIQRTQQEDSAVYLCASSSPLAGGVTGELFFGEGSRLTVL.

In its sample, this clonotype was seen many times. The J gene is TRBJ2-7, the V gene TRBV4-2; D gene uncertain. Trimming removed 1 base from V and 1 base from J, with 5 bases in between. Germline V gene data show CDR1 as LGHNA and CDR2 as YNFKEQ. The CDR3 length is 13 residues. CDR3 residues: CASSQVRSYEQYF. The DNA of the CDR3 is TGTGCCAGCAGCCAAGTTCGTTCCTACGAGCAGTACTTC.

This clonotype appeared many times. V and J are TRBV25-1 and TRBJ1-1; TRBD1 is a possible D gene (5 bases). Germline CDR1 reads MGHDK; CDR2 reads SYGVNS. The CDR3 spans 15 residues. Trimming pared 3 bases from V and 2 bases from J, leaving 13 bases between. For the CDR3, the DNA is TGTGCCAGCAGTGATTGGAAGGGGACCAACACTGAAGCTTTCTTT. Amino acid sequence: CASSDWKGTNTEAFF. Supplemented by reference TRBV25-1 and TRBJ1-1, the full variable domain reads EADIYQTPRYLVIGTGKKITLECSQTMGHDKMYWYQQDPGMELHLIHYSYGVNSTEKGDLSSESTVSRIRTEHFPLTLESARPSHTSQYLCASSDWKGTNTEAFFGQGTRLTVV.

This sequence joins TRBV12-3 or TRBV12-4 and TRBJ1-5; no definite D call. The CDR3 covers 13 residues. Trimming pared 6 bases from V and 9 bases from J, leaving 15 bases between. CDR3 bases: TGTGCCAGCAGCCTAAACACGGGGAGGCCCCAGCATTTT. Protein product: CASSLNTGRPQHF.

This chain connects TRBV6-2 or TRBV6-3 to TRBJ2-7; 7 bases line up with TRBD1. CDR3 length: 16 residues. Per the germline V gene, CDR1 is MNHEY and CDR2 is SVGEGT. Trimming at V came to 2 bases and at J to 4 bases, leaving 11 bases not matched to a gene. CDR3 in amino acids: CASSYPGRGLLYEQYF. The CDR3 DNA is TGTGCCAGCAGTTACCCCGGCAGGGGGTTATTATACGAGCAGTACTTC.

In nucleotides, the CDR3 is TGCAGTGCTAGAGACTGGAGGGGAAATCAGCCCCAGCATTTT. Its translation is CSARDWRGNQPQHF. V is TRBV20-1 and J is TRBJ1-5; D is perhaps TRBD1 (5 bases). V shed 0 bases and J shed 4 bases, with 10 bases lying between them. This CDR3 is 14 amino acids long. CDR1 is DFQATT, CDR2 SNEGSKA, per germline (reference sequence).

V usage is TRBV5-1 and J usage is TRBJ2-2; D possibly uses TRBD1 or TRBD2 (5 bases each). Trimming left V 3 bases short and J 2 bases short, with 8 bases between. The germline gives CDR1 SGHRS, CDR2 YFSETQ. The CDR3 covers 14 residues. The CDR3 here is CASSYRDNTGELFF. CDR3 DNA sequence: TGCGCCAGCAGCTACCGGGACAACACCGGGGAGCTGTTTTTT.

The chain couples TRBV12-3 or TRBV12-4 to TRBJ2-1; TRBD2 might be the D (5 bases). The CDR3 is 12 residues long. V was pared by 10 bases and J by 12 bases, with 19 bases between. CDR3 in DNA: TGTGCCACCGCCAGTTTAGCGAGCCGGCAGTTCTTC. Its translation is CATASLASRQFF.

This clonotype appeared a few times. This rearrangement joins TRBV29-1 to TRBJ1-5; the D gene is possibly TRBD1 (5 bases). CDR3 length: 14 amino acids. Germline V gives CDR1 SQVTM, CDR2 ANQGSEA. V lost 5 bases, J lost 4 bases, and 15 bases lay in between. This CDR3 reads CSVIDGTANQPQHF. The CDR3 bases are TGCAGCGTTATTGACGGGACGGCTAATCAGCCCCAGCATTTT.

J is TRBJ2-7 and V is TRBV6-1; 7 bases line up with TRBD1. From germline, CDR1 is MNHNS and CDR2 SASEGT. The CDR3 has 16 residues. V lost 5 bases and J lost 2; bases outside the gene matches: 12. The CDR3 region is CASSRGIDRAPYEQYF. CDR3 bases: TGTGCCAGCAGTCGCGGAATCGACAGGGCCCCCTACGAGCAGTACTTC.

The chain uses TRBV9 and TRBJ2-2; D call uncertain. Germline CDR1 is SGDLS and CDR2 is YYNGEE. CDR3 length equals 13 residues. V was shortened by 0 bases and J by 4 bases, with 4 bases between the two germline ends. The CDR3 coding sequence is TGTGCCAGCAGCGTAGACCCCACCGGGGAGCTGTTTTTT. Its protein is CASSVDPTGELFF.

CDR3 coding DNA: TGCGCCAGCAGCCAGACCGCCGGGACCGGCTACGAGCAGTACTTC. As protein: CASSQTAGTGYEQYF. J is TRBJ2-7 and V is TRBV5-1; D may correspond to TRBD1 or TRBD2 (5 bases each). The CDR3 loop spans 15 amino acids. V was clipped by 4 bases and J by 3 bases, with 17 bases between them. Per germline, CDR1 SGHRS and CDR2 YFSETQ.

This clonotype was seen at least ten times. The rearrangement links TRBV3-1 to TRBJ2-1; D unclear. The CDR3 runs 15 residues. Trimming left V 4 bases short and J 0 bases short, with 10 bases between. Per germline, CDR1 LGHDT and CDR2 YNNKEL (reference sequence). The CDR3 sequence: CASSPTPSSYNEQFF. DNA for the CDR3: TGTGCCAGCAGCCCGACTCCGAGCTCCTACAATGAGCAGTTCTTC.

This clonotype was seen a few times. The chain employs TRBV10-3 and TRBJ1-2, with a tentative D call TRBD1 (5 bases). This CDR3 comprises 14 residues. CDR1 is ENHRY, CDR2 SYGVKD, per germline. V was cut by 6 bases and J by 5 bases, with 16 bases left in between. The CDR3 nucleotides are TGTGCCATCAGCGGGACCCGGGACTCGTATGGCTACACCTTC. It yields the protein CAISGTRDSYGYTF.

The V and J genes are TRBV29-1 and TRBJ2-5; 7 bases agree with TRBD2. The CDR3 has 12 residues. Germline assignment: CDR1 SQVTM and CDR2 ANQGSEA. Trimming took 7 bases from V and 5 from J; bases not matched to a gene: 7. CDR3 residues: CSGGGLLETQYF. DNA for the CDR3: TGCAGCGGGGGGGGACTCTTGGAGACCCAGTACTTC.